The TCR beta chain described here comes from a study of cytomegalovirus exposure and HLA in healthy donors. Study-level results: The study listed approximately 170 cytomegalovirus-associated TCR beta chains.

These donors, healthy bone marrow donors, were studied. Primers included in the PCR were 60 Vbeta and 13 Jbeta primers. Method: immunoSEQ multiplex PCR; TCRdb's copy keeps in-frame clones and lacks some. Among about 140,000 clones listed, roughly 80% were seen once. As to this clone: The antigen is undetermined.

Sequencing was done on a sample of PBMCs. The receptor was isolated from a man in his forties in good health and CMV-seronegative.

The CDR3 region is CASSLHGTTTNEKLFF. Written as DNA, the CDR3 is TGTGCCAGCAGTCTCCACGGGACAACAACTAATGAAAAACTGTTTTTT. This chain connects TRBV28 to TRBJ1-4; possibly TRBD1 for D (6 bases). Deletions cut 5 bases from V and 0 bases from J, with 13 bases between. The CDR3 runs 16 residues. In germline, CDR1 is MDHEN, CDR2 SYDVKM.